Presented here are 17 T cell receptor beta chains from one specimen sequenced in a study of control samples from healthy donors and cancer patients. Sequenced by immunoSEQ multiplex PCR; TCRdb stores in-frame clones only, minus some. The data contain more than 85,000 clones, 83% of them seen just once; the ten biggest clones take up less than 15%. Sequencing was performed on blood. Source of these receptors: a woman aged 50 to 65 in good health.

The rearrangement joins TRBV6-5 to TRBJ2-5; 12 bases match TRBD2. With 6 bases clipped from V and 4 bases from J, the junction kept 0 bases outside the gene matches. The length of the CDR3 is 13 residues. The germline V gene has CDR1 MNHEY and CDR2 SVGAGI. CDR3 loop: CASRTSGGETQYF. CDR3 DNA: TGTGCCAGCAGGACTAGCGGGGGAGAGACCCAGTACTTC.

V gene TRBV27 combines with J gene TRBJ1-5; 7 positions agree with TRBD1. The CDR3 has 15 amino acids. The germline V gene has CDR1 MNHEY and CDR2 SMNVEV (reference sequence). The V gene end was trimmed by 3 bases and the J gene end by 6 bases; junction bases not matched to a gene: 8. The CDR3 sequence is CASSFKGALSQPQHF. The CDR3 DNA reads TGTGCCAGCAGTTTTAAGGGGGCGCTCAGTCAGCCCCAGCATTTT.

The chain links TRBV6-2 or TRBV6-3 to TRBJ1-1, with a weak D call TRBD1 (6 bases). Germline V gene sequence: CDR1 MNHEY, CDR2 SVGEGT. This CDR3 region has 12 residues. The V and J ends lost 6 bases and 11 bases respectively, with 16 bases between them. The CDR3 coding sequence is TGTGCCAGCAGCCTACAGGGCGTAGACGCTTTCTTT. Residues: CASSLQGVDAFF.

For the CDR3, the DNA is TGTGCCAGCAGTTTATACCGGGAGCAGTACTTC. It codes for CASSLYREQYF. The V call is TRBV28, the J call TRBJ2-7; D call uncertain. Trimming took 1 base from V and 7 from J, leaving 5 bases between them. This CDR3 region has 11 residues. CDR1 and CDR2 from the germline V gene are MDHEN and SYDVKM.

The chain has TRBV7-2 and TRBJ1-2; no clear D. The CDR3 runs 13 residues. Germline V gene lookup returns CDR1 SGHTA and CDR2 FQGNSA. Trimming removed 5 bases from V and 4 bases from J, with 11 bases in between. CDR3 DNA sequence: TGTGCCAGCAGCCCACATAGCGGCTATGGCTACACCTTC. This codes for CASSPHSGYGYTF.

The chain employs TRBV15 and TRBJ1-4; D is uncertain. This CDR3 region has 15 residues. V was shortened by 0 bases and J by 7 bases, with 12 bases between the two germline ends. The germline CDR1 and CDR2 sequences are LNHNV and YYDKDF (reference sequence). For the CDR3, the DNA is TGTGCCACCAGCAGAGATTTGGCAGGAGGTGAAAAACTGTTTTTT. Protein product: CATSRDLAGGEKLFF.

The CDR3 reads CASGAPGHTIYEQYF. Written as DNA, the CDR3 is TGTGCCAGCGGGGCCCCGGGACATACTATCTACGAGCAGTACTTC. The V gene is TRBV6-5, the J gene TRBJ2-7; D may be TRBD1 (6 bases). Germline assignment: CDR1 MNHEY and CDR2 SVGAGI. The CDR3 is made up of 15 amino acids. Trimming removed 8 bases at V and 3 bases at J, with 20 bases between.

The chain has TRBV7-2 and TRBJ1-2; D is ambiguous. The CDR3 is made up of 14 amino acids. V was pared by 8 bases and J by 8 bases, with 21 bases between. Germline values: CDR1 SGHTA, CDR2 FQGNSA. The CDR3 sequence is CASADDRRRRGYTF. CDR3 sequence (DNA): TGTGCCAGCGCGGACGACCGAAGGAGAAGAGGCTACACCTTC.

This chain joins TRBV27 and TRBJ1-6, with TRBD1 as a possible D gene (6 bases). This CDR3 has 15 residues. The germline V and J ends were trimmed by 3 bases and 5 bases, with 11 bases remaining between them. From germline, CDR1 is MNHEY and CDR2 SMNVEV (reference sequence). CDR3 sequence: CASSFRQANNSPLHF. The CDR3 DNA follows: TGTGCCAGCAGTTTTCGACAGGCTAATAATTCACCCCTCCACTTT.

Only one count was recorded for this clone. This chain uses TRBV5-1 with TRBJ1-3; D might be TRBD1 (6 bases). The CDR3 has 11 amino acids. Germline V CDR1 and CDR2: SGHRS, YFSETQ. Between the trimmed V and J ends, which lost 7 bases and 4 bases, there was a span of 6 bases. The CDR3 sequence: CASGGGNTIYF. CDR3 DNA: TGCGCCAGCGGGGGCGGAAACACCATATATTTT.

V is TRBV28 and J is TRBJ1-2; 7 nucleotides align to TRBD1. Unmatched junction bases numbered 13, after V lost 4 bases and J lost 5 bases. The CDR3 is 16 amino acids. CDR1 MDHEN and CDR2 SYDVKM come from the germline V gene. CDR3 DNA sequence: TGTGCCAGCAGTTCGCTACAGGGGAGGGGATTGTATGGCTACACCTTC. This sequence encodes CASSSLQGRGLYGYTF.

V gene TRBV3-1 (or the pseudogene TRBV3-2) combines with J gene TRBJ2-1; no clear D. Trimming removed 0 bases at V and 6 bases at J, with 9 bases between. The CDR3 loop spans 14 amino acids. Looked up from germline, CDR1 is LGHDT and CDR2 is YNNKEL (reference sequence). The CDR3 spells CASSQENGVNEQFF. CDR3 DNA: TGTGCCAGCAGCCAAGAAAATGGGGTCAATGAGCAGTTCTTC.

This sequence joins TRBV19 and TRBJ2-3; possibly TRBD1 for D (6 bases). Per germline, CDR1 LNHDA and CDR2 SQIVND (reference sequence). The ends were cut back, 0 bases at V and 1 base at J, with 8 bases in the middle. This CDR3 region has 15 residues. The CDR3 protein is CASSIEGGRTDTQYF. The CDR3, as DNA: TGTGCCAGTAGTATAGAAGGGGGTCGCACAGATACGCAGTATTTT.

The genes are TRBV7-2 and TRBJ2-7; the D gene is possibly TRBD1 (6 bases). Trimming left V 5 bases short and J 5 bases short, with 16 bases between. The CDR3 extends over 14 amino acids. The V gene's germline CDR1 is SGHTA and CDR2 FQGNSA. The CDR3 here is CASSGHRDINEQYF. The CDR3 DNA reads TGTGCCAGCAGCGGCCACAGGGACATCAACGAGCAGTACTTC.

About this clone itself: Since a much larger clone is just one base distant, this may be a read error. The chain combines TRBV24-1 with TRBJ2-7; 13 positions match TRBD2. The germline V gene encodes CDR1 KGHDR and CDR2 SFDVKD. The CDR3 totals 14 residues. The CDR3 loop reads CVTSRGTSGAEQYF. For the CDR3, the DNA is TGTGTCACCAGTCGGGGGACTAGCGGGGCCGAGCAGTACTTC.

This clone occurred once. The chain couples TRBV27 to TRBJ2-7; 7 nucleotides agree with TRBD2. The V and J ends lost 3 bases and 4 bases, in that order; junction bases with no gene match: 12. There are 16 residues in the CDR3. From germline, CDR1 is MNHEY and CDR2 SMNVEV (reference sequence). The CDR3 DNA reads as TGTGCCAGCAGTTTGCGTGGGGACTACCCCGATTACGAGCAGTACTTC. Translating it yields CASSLRGDYPDYEQYF.

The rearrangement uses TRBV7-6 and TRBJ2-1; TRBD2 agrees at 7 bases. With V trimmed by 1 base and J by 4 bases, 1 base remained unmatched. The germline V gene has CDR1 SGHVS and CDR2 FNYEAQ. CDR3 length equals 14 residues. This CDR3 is CASSLGTRYNEQFF. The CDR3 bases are TGTGCCAGCAGCTTAGGGACTAGATACAATGAGCAGTTCTTC.